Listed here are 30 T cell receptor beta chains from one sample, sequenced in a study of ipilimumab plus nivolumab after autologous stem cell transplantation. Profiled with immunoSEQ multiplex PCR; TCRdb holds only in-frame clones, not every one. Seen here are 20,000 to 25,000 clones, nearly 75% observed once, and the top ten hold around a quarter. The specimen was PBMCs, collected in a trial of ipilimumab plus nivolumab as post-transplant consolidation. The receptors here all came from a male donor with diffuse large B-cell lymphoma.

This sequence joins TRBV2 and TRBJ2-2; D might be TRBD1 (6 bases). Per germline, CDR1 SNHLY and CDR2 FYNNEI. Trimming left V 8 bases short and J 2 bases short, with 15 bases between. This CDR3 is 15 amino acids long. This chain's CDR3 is CASSTSRGNTGELFF. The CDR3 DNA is TGTGCCAGCTCTACCTCCAGGGGAAACACCGGGGAGCTGTTTTTT.

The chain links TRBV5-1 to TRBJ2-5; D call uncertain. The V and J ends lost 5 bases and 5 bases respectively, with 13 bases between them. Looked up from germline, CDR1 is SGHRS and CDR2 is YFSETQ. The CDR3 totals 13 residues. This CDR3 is CASRPVVRETQYF. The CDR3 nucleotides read TGCGCCAGCAGACCGGTTGTGAGGGAGACCCAGTACTTC.

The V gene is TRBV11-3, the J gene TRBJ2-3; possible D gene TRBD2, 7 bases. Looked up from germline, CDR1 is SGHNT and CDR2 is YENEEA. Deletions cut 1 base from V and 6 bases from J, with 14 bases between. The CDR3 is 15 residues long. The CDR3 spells CASSLARGGKDTQYF. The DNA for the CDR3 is TGTGCCAGCAGCTTAGCGAGGGGGGGAAAGGATACGCAGTATTTT.

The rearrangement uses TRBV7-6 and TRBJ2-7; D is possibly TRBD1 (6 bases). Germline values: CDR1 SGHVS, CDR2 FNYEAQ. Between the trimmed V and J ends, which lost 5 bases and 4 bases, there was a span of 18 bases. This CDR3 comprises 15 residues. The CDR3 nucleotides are TGTGCCAGCAGCGTAACCCAGGGGCAGCTTTACGAGCAGTACTTC. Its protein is CASSVTQGQLYEQYF.

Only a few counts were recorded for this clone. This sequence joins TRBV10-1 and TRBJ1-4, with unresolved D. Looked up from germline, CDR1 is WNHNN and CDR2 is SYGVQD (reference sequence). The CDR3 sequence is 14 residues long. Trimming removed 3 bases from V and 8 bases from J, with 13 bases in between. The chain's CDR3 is CASSETRGAEKLFF. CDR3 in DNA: TGCGCCAGCAGTGAAACCCGGGGAGCGGAAAAACTGTTTTTT.

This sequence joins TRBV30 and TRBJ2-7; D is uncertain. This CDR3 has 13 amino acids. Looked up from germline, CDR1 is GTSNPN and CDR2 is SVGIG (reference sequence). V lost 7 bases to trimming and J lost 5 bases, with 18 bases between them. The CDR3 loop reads CASSWVARNEQYF. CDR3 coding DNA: TGTGCCTCGTCCTGGGTGGCGAGGAACGAGCAGTACTTC.

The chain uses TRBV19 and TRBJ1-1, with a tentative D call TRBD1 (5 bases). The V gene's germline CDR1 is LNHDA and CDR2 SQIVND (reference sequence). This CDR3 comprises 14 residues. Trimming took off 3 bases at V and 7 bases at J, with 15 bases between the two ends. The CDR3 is CASSMRQGKSEAFF. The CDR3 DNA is TGTGCCAGTAGTATGAGGCAGGGTAAGAGTGAAGCTTTCTTT.

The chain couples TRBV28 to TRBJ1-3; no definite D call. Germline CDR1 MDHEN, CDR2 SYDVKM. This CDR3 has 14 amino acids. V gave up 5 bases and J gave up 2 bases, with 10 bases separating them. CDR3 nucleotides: TGTGCCAGCAGTATGACCCTACCTGGAAACACCATATATTTT. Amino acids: CASSMTLPGNTIYF.

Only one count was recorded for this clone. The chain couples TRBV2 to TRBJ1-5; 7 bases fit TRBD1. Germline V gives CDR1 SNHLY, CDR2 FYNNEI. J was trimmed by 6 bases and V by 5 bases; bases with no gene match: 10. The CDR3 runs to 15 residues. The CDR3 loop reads CASSSDRANSQPQHF. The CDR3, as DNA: TGTGCCAGCAGTTCCGACAGGGCAAATAGTCAGCCCCAGCATTTT.

The CDR3 DNA reads TGTGCCAGCAGTGGAAATAGCGGGAGGGACCGCACAGATACGCAGTATTTT. It specifies CASSGNSGRDRTDTQYF. V usage is TRBV6-1 and J usage is TRBJ2-3, with 11 bases aligning to TRBD2. CDR3 length: 17 amino acids. The trim removed 4 bases at V and 1 base at J, leaving 7 bases unmatched. Germline V gene sequence: CDR1 MNHNS, CDR2 SASEGT.

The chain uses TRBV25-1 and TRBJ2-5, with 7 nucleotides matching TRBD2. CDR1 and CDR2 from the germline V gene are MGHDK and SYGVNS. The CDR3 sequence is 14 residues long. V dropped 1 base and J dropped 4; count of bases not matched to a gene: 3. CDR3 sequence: CASSEWGGRETQYF. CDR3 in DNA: TGTGCCAGCAGTGAATGGGGGGGGAGAGAGACCCAGTACTTC.

CDR3 nucleotides: TGTGCCAGCAGCTTCCCCCTGGACGAGCAGTACTTC. Its protein is CASSFPLDEQYF. The chain is built from TRBV7-8 and TRBJ2-7; no reliable D call. Trimming left V 3 bases short and J 5 bases short, with 8 bases between. The length of the CDR3 is 12 residues. Germline assignment: CDR1 SGHVS and CDR2 FQNEAQ. The complete variable domain, with remaining parts taken from reference TRBV7-8 and TRBJ2-7, reads GAGVSQSPRYKVAKRGQDVALRCDPISGHVSLFWYQQALGQGPEFLTYFQNEAQLDKSGLPSDRFFAERPEGSVSTLKIQRTQQEDSAVYLCASSFPLDEQYFGPGTRLTVT.

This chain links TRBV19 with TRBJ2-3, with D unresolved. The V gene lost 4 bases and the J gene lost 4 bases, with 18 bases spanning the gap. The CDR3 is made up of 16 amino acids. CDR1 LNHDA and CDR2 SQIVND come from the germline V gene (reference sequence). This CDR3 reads CASSTLEARGADTQYF. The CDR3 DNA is TGTGCCAGTAGTACTCTAGAGGCCCGCGGCGCAGATACGCAGTATTTT.

The CDR3 nucleotides read TGTGCCAGCAGCTTACGCTATAATTCACCCCTCCACTTT. It translates to CASSLRYNSPLHF. V gene TRBV7-6 combines with J gene TRBJ1-6; D not resolved. The CDR3 runs to 13 residues. CDR1 is SGHVS and CDR2 is FNYEAQ in the germline V gene. V gave up 2 bases and J gave up 3 bases, with 2 bases separating them.

The CDR3 protein is CASSPEPAGGQETQYF. CDR3 sequence (DNA): TGTGCCAGCAGCCCGGAGCCTGCGGGGGGCCAAGAGACCCAGTACTTC. J is TRBJ2-5 and V is TRBV5-6; 8 bases are a match to TRBD2. J lost 1 base, V lost 4 bases, and 9 bases had no gene match. The CDR3 contains 16 residues. The germline gives CDR1 SGHDT, CDR2 YYEEEE. The full variable domain, with the rest looked up from reference TRBV5-6 and TRBJ2-5, is DAGVTQSPTHLIKTRGQQVTLRCSPKSGHDTVSWYQQALGQGPQFIFQYYEEEERQRGNFPDRFSGHQFPNYSSELNVNALLLGDSALYLCASSPEPAGGQETQYFGPGTRLLVL.

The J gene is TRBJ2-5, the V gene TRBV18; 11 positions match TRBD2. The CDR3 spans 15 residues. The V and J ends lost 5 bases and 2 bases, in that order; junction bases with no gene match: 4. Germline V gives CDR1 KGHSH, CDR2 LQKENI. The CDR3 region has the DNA TGTGCCAGCTCAACCCGGACTAGCGGGCAAGAGACCCAGTACTTC. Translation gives CASSTRTSGQETQYF.

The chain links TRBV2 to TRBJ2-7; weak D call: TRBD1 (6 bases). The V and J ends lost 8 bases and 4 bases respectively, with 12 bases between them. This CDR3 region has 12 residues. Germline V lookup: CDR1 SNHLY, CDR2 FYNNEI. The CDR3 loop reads CASWGQPYEQYF. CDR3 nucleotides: TGTGCCAGCTGGGGACAACCTTACGAGCAGTACTTC.

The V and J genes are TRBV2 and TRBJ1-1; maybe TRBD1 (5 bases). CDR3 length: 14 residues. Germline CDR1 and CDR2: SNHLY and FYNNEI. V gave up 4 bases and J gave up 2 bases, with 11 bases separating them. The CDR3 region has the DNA TGTGCCAGCAGTGTTAGACAGAAAAACACTGAAGCTTTCTTT. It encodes CASSVRQKNTEAFF. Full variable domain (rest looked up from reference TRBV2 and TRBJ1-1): EPEVTQTPSHQVTQMGQEVILRCVPISNHLYFYWYRQILGQKVEFLVSFYNNEISEKSEIFDDQFSVERPDGSNFTLKIRSTKLEDSAMYFCASSVRQKNTEAFFGQGTRLTVV.

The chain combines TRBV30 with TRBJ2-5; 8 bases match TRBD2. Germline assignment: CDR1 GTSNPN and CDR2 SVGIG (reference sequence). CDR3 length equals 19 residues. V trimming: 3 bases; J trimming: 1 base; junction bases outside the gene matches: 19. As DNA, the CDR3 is TGTGCCTGGAGCACAGGCATTTTCCAGCGGGAGATTTTCCAAGAGACCCAGTACTTC. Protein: CAWSTGIFQREIFQETQYF.

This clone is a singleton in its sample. CDR3 DNA: TGTGCCAGCAGTTACGCGGGGGACACTGAAGCTTTCTTT. The encoded protein is CASSYAGDTEAFF. The V and J genes are TRBV6-5 and TRBJ1-1; possible D gene TRBD1, 5 bases. CDR1 and CDR2 (germline): MNHEY, SVGAGI. V lost 2 bases to trimming and J lost 3 bases, with 7 bases between them. The CDR3 is 13 amino acids.

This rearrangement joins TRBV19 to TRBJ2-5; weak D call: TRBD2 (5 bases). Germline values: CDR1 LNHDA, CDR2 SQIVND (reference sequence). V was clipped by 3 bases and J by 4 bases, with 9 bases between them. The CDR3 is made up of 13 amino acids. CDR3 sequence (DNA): TGTGCCAGTAGTATGCGGGCAAGAGAGACCCAGTACTTC. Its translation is CASSMRARETQYF.

The DNA of the CDR3 is TGTGCCAGCAGCAGGGGGGGCAATCAGCCCCAGCATTTT. Translation gives CASSRGGNQPQHF. V is TRBV14 and J is TRBJ1-5; a possible D gene is TRBD1 (6 bases). Trimming removed 5 bases from V and 2 bases from J, with 7 bases in between. The germline V gene encodes CDR1 SGHDN and CDR2 FVKESK. The CDR3 has 13 amino acids.

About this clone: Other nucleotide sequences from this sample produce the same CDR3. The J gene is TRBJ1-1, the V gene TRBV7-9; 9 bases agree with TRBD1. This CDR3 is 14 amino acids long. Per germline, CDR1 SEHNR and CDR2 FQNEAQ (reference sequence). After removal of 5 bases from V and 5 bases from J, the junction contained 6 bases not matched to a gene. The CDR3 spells CASSEQGARTEAFF. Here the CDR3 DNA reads TGTGCCAGCAGCGAACAGGGGGCGAGGACTGAAGCTTTCTTT. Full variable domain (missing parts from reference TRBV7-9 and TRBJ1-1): DTGVSQNPRHKITKRGQNVTFRCDPISEHNRLYWYRQTLGQGPEFLTYFQNEAQLEKSRLLSDRFSAERPKGSFSTLEIQRTEQGDSAMYLCASSEQGARTEAFFGQGTRLTVV.

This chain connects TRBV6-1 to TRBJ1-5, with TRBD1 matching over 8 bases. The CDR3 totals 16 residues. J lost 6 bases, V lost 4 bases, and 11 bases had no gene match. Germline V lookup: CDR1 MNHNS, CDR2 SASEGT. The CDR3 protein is CASSVSGGWAGQPQHF. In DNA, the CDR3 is TGTGCCAGCAGTGTCTCAGGGGGCTGGGCGGGTCAGCCCCAGCATTTT.

CDR3 sequence reads: CSGKQGASYEQYF. The CDR3 DNA reads as TGCAGCGGTAAACAGGGGGCGTCCTACGAGCAGTACTTC. The gene calls are TRBV29-1 and TRBJ2-7, with 9 positions matching TRBD1. The CDR3 loop spans 13 amino acids. Germline CDR1 SQVTM, CDR2 ANQGSEA. Trimming cost V 7 bases and J 1 base; bases outside gene matches: 5.

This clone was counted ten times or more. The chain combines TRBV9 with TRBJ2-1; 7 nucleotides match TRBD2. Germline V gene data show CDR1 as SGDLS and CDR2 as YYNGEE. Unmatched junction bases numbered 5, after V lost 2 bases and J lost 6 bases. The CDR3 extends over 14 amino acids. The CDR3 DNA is TGTGCCAGCAGCGTGACGACTAGCAGCAATGAGCAGTTCTTC. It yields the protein CASSVTTSSNEQFF.

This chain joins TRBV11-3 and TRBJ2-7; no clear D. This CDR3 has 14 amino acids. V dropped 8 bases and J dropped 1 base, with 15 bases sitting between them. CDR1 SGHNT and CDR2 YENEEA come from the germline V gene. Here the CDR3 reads CASSSYEVSYEQYF. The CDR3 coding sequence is TGTGCCAGCTCGAGCTACGAGGTTTCCTACGAGCAGTACTTC.

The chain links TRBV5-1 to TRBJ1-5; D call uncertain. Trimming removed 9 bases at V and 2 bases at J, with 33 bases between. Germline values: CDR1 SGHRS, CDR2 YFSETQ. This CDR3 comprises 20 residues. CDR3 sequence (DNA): TGCGCCACCGAGCCCGGGTACAGTTTATTTTTTAGGGTTTGCAATCAGCCCCAGCATTTT. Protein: CATEPGYSLFFRVCNQPQHF.

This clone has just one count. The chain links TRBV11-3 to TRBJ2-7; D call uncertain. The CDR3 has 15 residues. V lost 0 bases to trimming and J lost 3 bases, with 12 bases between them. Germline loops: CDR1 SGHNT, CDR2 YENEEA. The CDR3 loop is CASSLEVDLLYEQYF. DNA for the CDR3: TGTGCCAGCAGCTTAGAGGTCGACCTCCTCTACGAGCAGTACTTC.

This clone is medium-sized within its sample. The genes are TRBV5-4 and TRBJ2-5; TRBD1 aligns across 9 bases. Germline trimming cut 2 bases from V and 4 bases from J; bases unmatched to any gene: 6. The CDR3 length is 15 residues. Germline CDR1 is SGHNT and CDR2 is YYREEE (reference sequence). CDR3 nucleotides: TGTGCCAGCAGCTTCAACAGGGGGCTACGAGAGACCCAGTACTTC. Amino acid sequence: CASSFNRGLRETQYF.